This T cell receptor (beta chain) is from a study of beta chain features in type 1 diabetes. Germline CDR1 and CDR2: MDHEN and SYDVKM. V shed 7 bases and J shed 4 bases, with 10 bases lying between them. The CDR3 loop spans 13 amino acids. Expressed TCRB transcripts were sequenced after all isolated RNA was converted to cDNA. Several million reads on average were seen across naive, central memory and regulatory T cell samples. The protocol was immunoSEQ multiplex PCR, while the TCRdb copy is restricted to in-frame clones and leaves out a portion. This sample has hundreds of thousands of clones; around 16% occur once, and the top ten carry approximately 0.099%.

This chain uses TRBV28 with TRBJ2-2; a possible D gene is TRBD2 (5 bases). Sample: naive CD4+ T cells from blood. The TCR was taken from a man aged 18-30 years in good health. The CDR3 protein is CASTLGLTGELFF. CDR3 DNA: TGTGCCAGCACCCTCGGACTCACCGGGGAGCTGTTTTTT. The full variable domain, its missing parts supplied by reference TRBV28 and TRBJ2-2, is DVKVTQSSRYLVKRTGEKVFLECVQDMDHENMFWYRQDPGLGLRLIYFSYDVKMKEKGDIPEGYSVSREKKERFSLILESASTNQTSMYLCASTLGLTGELFFGEGSRLTVL.